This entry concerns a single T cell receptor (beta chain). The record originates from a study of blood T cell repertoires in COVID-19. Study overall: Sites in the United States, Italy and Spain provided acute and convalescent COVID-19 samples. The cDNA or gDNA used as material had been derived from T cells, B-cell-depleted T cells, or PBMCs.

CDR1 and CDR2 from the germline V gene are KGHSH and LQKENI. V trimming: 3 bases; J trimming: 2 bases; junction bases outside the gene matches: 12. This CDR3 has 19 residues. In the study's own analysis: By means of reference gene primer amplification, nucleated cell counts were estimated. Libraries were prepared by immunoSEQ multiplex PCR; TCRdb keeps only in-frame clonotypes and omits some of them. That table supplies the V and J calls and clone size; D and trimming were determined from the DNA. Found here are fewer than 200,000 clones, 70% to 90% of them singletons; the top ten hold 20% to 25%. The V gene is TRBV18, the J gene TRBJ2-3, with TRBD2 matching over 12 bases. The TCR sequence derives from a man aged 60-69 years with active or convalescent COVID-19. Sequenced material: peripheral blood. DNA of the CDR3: TGTGCCAGCTCACCGGCTCGGACTAGCGGGGCCCAGGACACAGATACGCAGTATTTT. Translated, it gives CASSPARTSGAQDTDTQYF.